This TCR beta chain was retrieved from a study of T cells after yellow fever vaccination. This clonotype was seen repeatedly, ten times or more. By 5'RACE template switching, TCR cDNA was produced, with a universal primer site and UMIs added in the process. MiXCR, applied by TCRdb to the 5' RACE reads, yields one record per CDR3 protein. Of 50,000 to 65,000 distinct CDR3 sequences listed, around 7% are singletons. The study, taken as a whole, reports: It was the secondary response that reached its peak faster, day 5 versus 15, but it was weaker. Researchers noted that a small share of clonotypes showed up in both CD4 and CD8 compartments. Most clones from primary vaccination resurfaced after the booster (around 95% CD4, around 89% CD8).

The source was CD8+ T cells not binding an NS4B(214-222) dextramer, sorted from PBMCs, collected 45 days after the first yellow fever vaccination. The receptor comes from a man younger than 35 who received the YFV17D yellow fever vaccine.

CDR3 sequence reads: CASKREGVLAKNIQYF. CDR3 DNA: TGCGCCAGCAAAAGGGAAGGGGTTCTAGCCAAAAACATTCAGTACTTC. The chain recombines TRBV5-1 with TRBJ2-4; weak D call: TRBD1 (5 bases). The ends were cut back, 6 bases at V and 0 bases at J, with 16 bases in the middle. In germline, CDR1 is SGHRS, CDR2 YFSETQ. The CDR3 is 16 amino acids.